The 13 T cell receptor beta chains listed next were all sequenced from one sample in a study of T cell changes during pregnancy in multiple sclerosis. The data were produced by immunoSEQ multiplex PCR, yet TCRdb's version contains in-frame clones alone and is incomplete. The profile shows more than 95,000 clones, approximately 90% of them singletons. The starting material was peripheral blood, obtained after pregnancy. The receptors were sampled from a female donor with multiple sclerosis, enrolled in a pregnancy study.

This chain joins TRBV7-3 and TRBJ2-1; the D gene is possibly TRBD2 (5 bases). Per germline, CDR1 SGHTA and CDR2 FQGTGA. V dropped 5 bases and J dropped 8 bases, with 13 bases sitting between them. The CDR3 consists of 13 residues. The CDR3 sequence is CASSPTTRDEQFF. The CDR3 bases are TGTGCCAGCAGCCCTACGACGAGGGATGAGCAGTTCTTC. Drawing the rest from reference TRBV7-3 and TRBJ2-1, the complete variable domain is GAGVSQTPSNKVTEKGKYVELRCDPISGHTALYWYRQSLGQGPEFLIYFQGTGAADDSGLPNDRFFAVRPEGSVSTLKIQRTERGDSAVYLCASSPTTRDEQFFGPGTRLTVL.

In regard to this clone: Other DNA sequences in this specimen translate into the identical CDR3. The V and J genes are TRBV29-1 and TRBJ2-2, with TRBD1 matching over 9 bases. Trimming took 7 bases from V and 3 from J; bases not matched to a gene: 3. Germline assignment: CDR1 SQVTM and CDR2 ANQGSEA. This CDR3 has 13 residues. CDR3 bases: TGCAGCGCTGGACAGGGGTACACCGGGGAGCTGTTTTTT. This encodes CSAGQGYTGELFF.

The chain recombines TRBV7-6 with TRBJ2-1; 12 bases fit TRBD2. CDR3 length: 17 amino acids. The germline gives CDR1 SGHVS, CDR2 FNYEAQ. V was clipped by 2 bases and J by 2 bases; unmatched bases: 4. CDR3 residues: CASSLLTSGGTYNEQFF. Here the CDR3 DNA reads TGTGCCAGCAGCTTACTTACTAGCGGGGGGACCTACAATGAGCAGTTCTTC.

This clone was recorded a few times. CDR3 nucleotides: TGTGCCAGCAGTTTCCACAGGGTGTCAGGGGAGCTGTTTTTT. This gives the protein CASSFHRVSGELFF. The chain has TRBV27 and TRBJ2-2; maybe TRBD1 (6 bases). The CDR3 length is 14 residues. Germline CDR1 reads MNHEY; CDR2 reads SMNVEV (reference sequence). V was cut by 3 bases and J by 8 bases, with 13 bases left in between.

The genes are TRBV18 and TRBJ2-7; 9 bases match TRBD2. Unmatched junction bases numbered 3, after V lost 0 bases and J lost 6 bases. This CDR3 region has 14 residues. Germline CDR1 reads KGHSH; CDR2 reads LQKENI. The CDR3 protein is CASSPPLAGSEQYF. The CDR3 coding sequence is TGTGCCAGCTCACCACCGCTAGCGGGGTCCGAGCAGTACTTC.

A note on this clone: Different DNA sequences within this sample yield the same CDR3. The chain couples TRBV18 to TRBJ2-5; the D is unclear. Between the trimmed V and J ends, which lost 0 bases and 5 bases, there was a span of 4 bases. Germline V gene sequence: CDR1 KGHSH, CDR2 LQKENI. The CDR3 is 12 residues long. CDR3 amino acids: CASSPPGETQYF. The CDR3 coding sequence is TGTGCCAGCTCACCACCGGGCGAGACCCAGTACTTC.

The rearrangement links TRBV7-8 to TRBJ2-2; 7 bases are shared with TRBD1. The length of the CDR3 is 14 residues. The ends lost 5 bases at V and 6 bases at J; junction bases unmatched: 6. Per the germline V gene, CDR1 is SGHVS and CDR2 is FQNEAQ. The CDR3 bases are TGTGCCAGCAGCGCCCACAGGGGAGCCGGGGAGCTGTTTTTT. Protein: CASSAHRGAGELFF.

The CDR3: CASSIGEDEQFF. The CDR3 coding sequence is TGTGCCAGTAGTATAGGGGAGGATGAGCAGTTCTTC. The gene calls are TRBV19 and TRBJ2-1; D might be TRBD2 (6 bases). The CDR3 sequence is 12 residues long. Germline assignment: CDR1 LNHDA and CDR2 SQIVND (reference sequence). V shed 1 base and J shed 8 bases, with 6 bases lying between them.

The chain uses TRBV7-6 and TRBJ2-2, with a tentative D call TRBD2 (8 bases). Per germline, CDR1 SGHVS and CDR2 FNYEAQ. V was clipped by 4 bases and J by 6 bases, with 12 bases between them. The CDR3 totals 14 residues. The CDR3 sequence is CASSSGGGAGELFF. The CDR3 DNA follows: TGTGCCAGCAGCTCGGGAGGGGGCGCCGGGGAGCTGTTTTTT.

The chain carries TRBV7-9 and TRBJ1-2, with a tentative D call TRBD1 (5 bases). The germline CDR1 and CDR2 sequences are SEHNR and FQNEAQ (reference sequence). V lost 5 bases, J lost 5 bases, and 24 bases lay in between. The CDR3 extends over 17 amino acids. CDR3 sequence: CASSPLRQNLGDYGYTF. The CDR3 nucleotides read TGTGCCAGCAGCCCGCTGCGACAGAACCTTGGGGATTATGGCTACACCTTC. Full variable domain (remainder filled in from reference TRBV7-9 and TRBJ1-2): DTGVSQNPRHKITKRGQNVTFRCDPISEHNRLYWYRQTLGQGPEFLTYFQNEAQLEKSRLLSDRFSAERPKGSFSTLEIQRTEQGDSAMYLCASSPLRQNLGDYGYTFGSGTRLTVV.

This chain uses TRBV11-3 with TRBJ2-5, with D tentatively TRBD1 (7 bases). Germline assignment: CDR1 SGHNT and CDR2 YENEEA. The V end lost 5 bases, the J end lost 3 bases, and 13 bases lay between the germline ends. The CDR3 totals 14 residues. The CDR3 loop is CASSRGTVEETQYF. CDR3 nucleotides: TGTGCCAGCAGCCGGGGGACAGTCGAAGAGACCCAGTACTTC.

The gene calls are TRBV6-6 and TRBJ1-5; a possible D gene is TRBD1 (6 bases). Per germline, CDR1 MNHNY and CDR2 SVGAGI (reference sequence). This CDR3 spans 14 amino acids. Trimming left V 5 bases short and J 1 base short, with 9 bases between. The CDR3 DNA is TGTGCCAGCAGTAAGGACAGAAGCAATCAGCCCCAGCATTTT. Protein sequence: CASSKDRSNQPQHF.

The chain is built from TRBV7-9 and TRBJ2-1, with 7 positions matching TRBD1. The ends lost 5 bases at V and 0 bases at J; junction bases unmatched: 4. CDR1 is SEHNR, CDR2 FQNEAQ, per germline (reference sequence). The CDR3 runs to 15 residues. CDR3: CASSGDRDSYNEQFF. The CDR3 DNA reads TGTGCCAGCAGCGGCGACAGGGACTCCTACAATGAGCAGTTCTTC.